Given below is one TCR beta chain in context. The antigen is undetermined. The data stem from a study of T cell repertoires in cytomegalovirus infection. Study-wide background: Public signatures in TCR beta pointed to CMV infection and matching HLA type.

Whole-study results and caveats: Public TCR beta family frequency separated CMV-and-HLA carriers, including in an independent cohort. The ex vivo response was dominated by HLA-C-restricted CMV-specific TCR beta clonotypes.

J lost 7 bases, V lost 6 bases, and 8 bases had no gene match. The CDR3 is 14 amino acids. MiXCR, run by TCRdb on the reads, gives a single entry per CDR3 protein. The sample consists of over 200,000 distinct CDR3 sequences, approximately 13% of them appearing once. This sequence was found in a human donor in good health (CMV status not recorded). Some clones in this sample may be carry-over from other donors' samples. Input material: PBMCs. The chain carries TRBV12-3 or TRBV12-4 and TRBJ2-7; 11 bases are shared with TRBD1. CDR3 bases: TGTGCCAGCAGATCCCGGGACAGGGGGAGGGAGCAGTACTTC. Its protein product is CASRSRDRGREQYF.